This T cell receptor beta chain was obtained from a study of cytomegalovirus exposure and HLA in healthy donors (dated by TCRdb to about 2017). Regarding the complete study: The roughly 700 repertoires of the first cohort and the 110 or so validation repertoires were produced on the same platform, according to a later analysis. The study aimed to test whether signatures of past pathogen exposure could be identified by cataloging public T cell receptors. In addition to the first cohort of approximately 650 subjects, a separate validation cohort of 130 or so different subjects was used. To predict cytomegalovirus infection status, the study brought together high-throughput TCR immunosequencing, statistical association of individual TCRs with disease status, and machine learning. The research as a whole found: In the study, about 150 TCR beta chains were listed as associated with cytomegalovirus. Cytomegalovirus status was reported to be diagnosed by the classifier with high specificity and sensitivity in both the original and validation cohorts. A few of the identified cytomegalovirus-associated TCR beta chains were confirmed in vitro to be specific for cytomegalovirus antigens. The authors suggested that the approach could potentially be extended to other disease states and immunological phenotypes. A later analysis found that TCRs clustered in the first cohort also tended to co-occur in the approximately 120 validation repertoires, with more than 90% of cluster scores above 0. All 130 or so repertoires were used to score co-occurrence in the validation cohort in a later analysis, because that analysis had no HLA typing for the cohort. Most TCR sequences were observed very rarely across donors, whereas some public TCRs were present in many individuals.

Donors formed part of the validation cohort, which comprised some 120 subjects and was distinct from the first cohort of 690 or so subjects. Taken from the germline V gene, the CDR1 and CDR2 loops are SGHVS and FQNEAQ. Measured from the cysteine to the phenylalanine, the CDR3 is 13 residues long. The sequence is cut down to CDR3 DNA, 39 bases in frame from base 1. V loses 4 bases of germline sequence and J loses 7 bases, and the interval between the two ends is 13 bases. Of note for this clone: What this receptor recognizes is not known. No base-level quality is on record; no much larger clone is a single base apart.

Libraries came from the immunoSEQ multiplex PCR assay. The source study handled its data this way. A statistical classification framework was built to diagnose cytomegalovirus status from the catalog of TCR beta chain sequences. Held by TCRdb, this immuneACCESS table contains in-frame sequences only and omits some clones. Under half of the omission traces to an unresolved V gene where checked; the cause of the rest is unknown. Clone size and V and J calls were adopted from that table, with D and trimming inferred from the DNA. The sample table holds around 300,000 clones, of which approximately 86% were seen once. More than 0.8% of the sample belongs to the ten largest clones.

The chain uses TRBV7-8 and TRBJ1-2; the D segment could be TRBD1, given 5 matching bases. The sequenced sample consisted of PBMCs. The clonotype was recovered from a woman between 18 and 29 years old in good health and CMV-seronegative. The DNA sequence follows: TGTGCCAGCAGCTCCGACCAGGGTGGTGGCTACACCTTC. It codes for CASSSDQGGGYTF. Here the CDR3 is joined to the reference TRBV7-8 and TRBJ1-2 genes, and the full variable domain is: GAGVSQSPRYKVAKRGQDVALRCDPISGHVSLFWYQQALGQGPEFLTYFQNEAQLDKSGLPSDRFFAERPEGSVSTLKIQRTQQEDSAVYLCASSSDQGGGYTFGSGTRLTVV.